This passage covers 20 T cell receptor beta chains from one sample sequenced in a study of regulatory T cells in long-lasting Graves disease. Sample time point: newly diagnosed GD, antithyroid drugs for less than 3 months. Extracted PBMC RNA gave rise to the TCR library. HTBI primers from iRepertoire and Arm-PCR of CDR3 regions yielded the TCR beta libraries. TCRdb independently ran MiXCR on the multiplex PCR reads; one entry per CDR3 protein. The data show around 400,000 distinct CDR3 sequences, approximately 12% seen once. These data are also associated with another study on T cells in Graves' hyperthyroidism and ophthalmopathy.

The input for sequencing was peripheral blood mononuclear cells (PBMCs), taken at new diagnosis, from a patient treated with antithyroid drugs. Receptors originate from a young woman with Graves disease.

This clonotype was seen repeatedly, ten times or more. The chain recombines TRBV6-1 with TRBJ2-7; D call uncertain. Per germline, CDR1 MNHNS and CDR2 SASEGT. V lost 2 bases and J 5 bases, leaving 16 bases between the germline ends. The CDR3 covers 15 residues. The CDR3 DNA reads TGTGCCAGCAGTGAAACCGACTTGAATCGGAACGAGCAGTACTTC. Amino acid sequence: CASSETDLNRNEQYF.

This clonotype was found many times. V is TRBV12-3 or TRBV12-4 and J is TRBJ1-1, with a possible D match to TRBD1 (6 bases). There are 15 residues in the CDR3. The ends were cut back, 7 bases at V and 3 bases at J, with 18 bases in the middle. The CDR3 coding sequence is TGTGCCAGCAACCAGGGGAGGTTTGGGGACACTGAAGCTTTCTTT. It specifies CASNQGRFGDTEAFF.

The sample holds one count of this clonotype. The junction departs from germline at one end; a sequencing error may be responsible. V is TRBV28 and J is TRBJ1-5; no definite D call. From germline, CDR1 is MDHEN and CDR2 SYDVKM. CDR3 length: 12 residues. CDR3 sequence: CASKDSDQPQHF. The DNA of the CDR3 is TGTGCCAGCAAGGATAGCGATCAGCCCCAGCATTTT.

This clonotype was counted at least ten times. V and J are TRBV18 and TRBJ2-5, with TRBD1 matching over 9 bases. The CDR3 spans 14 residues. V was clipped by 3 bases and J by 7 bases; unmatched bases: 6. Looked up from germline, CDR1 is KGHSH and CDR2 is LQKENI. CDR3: CASSPGTGRRTQYF. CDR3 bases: TGTGCCAGCTCACCTGGGACAGGGAGACGGACCCAGTACTTC.

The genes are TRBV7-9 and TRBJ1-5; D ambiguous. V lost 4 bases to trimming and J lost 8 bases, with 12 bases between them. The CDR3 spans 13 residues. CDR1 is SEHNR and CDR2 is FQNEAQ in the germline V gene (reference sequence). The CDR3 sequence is CASSSANREPQHF. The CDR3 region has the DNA TGTGCCAGCAGCTCGGCGAACCGGGAGCCCCAGCATTTT.

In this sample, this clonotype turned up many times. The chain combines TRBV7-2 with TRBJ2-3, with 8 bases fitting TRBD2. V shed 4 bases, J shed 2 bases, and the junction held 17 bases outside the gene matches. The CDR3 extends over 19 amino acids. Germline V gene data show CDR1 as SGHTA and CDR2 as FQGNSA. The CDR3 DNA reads TGTGCCAGCAGCTCCCCAAGACGGGGGCGGGGGGCGAACACAGATACGCAGTATTTT. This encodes CASSSPRRGRGANTDTQYF.

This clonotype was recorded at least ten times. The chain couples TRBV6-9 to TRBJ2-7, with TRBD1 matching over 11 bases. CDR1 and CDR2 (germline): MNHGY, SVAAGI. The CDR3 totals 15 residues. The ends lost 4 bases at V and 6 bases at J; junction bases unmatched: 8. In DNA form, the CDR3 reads TGTGCCAGCAGTTGGACCGGGACAGGGGGTGGCGAGCAGTACGTC. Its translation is CASSWTGTGGGEQYV.

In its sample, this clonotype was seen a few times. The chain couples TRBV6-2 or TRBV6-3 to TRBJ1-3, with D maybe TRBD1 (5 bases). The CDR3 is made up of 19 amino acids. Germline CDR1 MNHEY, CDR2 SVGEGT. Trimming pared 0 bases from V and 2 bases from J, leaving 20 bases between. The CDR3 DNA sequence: TGTGCCAGCAGTTACTCGCTATTCGCTCGGGGGGAAGCTGGAAACACCATATATTTT. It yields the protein CASSYSLFARGEAGNTIYF.

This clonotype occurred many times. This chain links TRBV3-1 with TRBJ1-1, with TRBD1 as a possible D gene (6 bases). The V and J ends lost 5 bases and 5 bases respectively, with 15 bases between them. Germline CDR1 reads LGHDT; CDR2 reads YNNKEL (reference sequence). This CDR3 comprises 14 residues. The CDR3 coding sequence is TGTGCCAGCAGCTCGCAACAGGGACGTACTGAAGCTTTCTTT. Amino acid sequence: CASSSQQGRTEAFF.

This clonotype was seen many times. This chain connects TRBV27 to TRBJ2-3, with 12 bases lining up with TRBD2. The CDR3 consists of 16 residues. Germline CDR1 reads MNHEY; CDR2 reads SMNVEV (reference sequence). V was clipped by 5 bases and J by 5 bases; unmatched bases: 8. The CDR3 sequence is CASSLRTSGIIDTQYF. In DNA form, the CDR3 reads TGTGCCAGCAGTCTACGGACTAGCGGGATTATAGATACGCAGTATTTT.

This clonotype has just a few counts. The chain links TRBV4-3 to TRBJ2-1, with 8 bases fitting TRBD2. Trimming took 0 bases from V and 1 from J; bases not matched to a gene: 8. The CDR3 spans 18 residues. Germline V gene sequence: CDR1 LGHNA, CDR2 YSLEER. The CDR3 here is CASSQDLASGWSYNEQFF. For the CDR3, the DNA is TGCGCCAGCAGCCAAGATTTGGCTAGCGGGTGGTCCTACAATGAGCAGTTCTTC.

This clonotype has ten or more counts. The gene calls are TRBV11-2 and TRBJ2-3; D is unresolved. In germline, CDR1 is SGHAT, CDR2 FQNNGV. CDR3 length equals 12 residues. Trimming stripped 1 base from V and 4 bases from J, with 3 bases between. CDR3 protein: CASSLGPDTQYF. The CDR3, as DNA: TGTGCCAGCAGCTTAGGTCCAGATACGCAGTATTTT.

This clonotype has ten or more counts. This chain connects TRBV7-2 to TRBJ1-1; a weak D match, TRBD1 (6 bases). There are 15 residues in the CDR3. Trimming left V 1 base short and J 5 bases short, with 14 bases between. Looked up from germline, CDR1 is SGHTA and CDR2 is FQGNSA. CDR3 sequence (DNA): TGTGCCAGCAGCTTAGGGGGGGGCTCTGGGACTGAAGCTTTCTTT. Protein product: CASSLGGGSGTEAFF.

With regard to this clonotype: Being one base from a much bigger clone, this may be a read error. The CDR3 region is CASSEEIGIHSYNSPLHF. The CDR3 DNA reads TGTGCCAGCAGTGAGGAGATAGGGATACATTCCTATAATTCACCCCTCCACTTT. V usage is TRBV2 and J usage is TRBJ1-6; D unresolved. Trimming shortened V by 3 bases and J by 1 base, and 16 bases separated the two germline ends. CDR1 and CDR2 (germline): SNHLY, FYNNEI. This CDR3 is 18 amino acids long. The whole variable domain, filled in from reference TRBV2 and TRBJ1-6, reads EPEVTQTPSHQVTQMGQEVILRCVPISNHLYFYWYRQILGQKVEFLVSFYNNEISEKSEIFDDQFSVERPDGSNFTLKIRSTKLEDSAMYFCASSEEIGIHSYNSPLHFGNGTRLTVT.

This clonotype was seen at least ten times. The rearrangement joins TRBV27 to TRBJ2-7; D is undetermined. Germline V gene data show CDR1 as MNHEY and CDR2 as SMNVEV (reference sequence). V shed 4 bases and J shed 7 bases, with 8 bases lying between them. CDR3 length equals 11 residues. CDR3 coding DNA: TGTGCCAGCAGTTATGGAGTAGAGCAGTACTTC. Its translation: CASSYGVEQYF.

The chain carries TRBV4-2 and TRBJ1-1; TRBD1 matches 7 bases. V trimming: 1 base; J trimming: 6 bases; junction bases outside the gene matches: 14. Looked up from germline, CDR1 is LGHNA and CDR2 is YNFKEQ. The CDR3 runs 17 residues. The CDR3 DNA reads TGTGCCAGCAGCCAAGGAGGAGCATACAGGGGATACGCTGAAGCTTTCTTT. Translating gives CASSQGGAYRGYAEAFF.

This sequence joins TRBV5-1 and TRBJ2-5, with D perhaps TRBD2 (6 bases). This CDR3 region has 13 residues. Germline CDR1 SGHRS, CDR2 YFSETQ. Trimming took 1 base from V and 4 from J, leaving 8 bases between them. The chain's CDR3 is CASSLMGGETQYF. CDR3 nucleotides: TGCGCCAGCAGCTTGATGGGGGGAGAGACCCAGTACTTC.

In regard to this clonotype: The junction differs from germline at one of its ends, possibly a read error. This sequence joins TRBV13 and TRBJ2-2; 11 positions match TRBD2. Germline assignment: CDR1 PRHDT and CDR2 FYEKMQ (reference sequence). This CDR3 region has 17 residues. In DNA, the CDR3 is TGTGCCAGCAGCACCTTAGCGGGGGGGCCTTACACCGGGGAGCCGTTTTTT. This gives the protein CASSTLAGGPYTGEPFF.

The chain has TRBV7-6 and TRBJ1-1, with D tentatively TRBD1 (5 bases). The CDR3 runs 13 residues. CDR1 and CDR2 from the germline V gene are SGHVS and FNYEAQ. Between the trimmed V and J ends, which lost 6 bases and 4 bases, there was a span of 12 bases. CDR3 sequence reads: CASRGGGGTEAFF. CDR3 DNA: TGTGCCAGCAGGGGGGGGGGTGGCACTGAAGCTTTCTTT.

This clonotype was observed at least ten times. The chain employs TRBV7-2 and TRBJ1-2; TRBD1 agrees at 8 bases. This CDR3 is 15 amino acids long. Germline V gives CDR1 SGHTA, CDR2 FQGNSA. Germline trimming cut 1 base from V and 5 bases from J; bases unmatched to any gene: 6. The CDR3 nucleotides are TGTGCCAGCAGCTTAGAGTCCGGGACAGGATATGGCTACACCTTC. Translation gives CASSLESGTGYGYTF.